The 10 T cell receptor beta chains below all came from one sample that was sequenced in a study of T cell clonality in common variable immunodeficiency. Measured with immunoSEQ multiplex PCR; TCRdb has only the in-frame clones, and not every one. This sample comprises roughly 40,000 clones, none seen once only. Sequencing was done on a sample of peripheral blood mononuclear cells. All receptors come from a person aged 18 to 69 in good health.

In this sample, this clone turned up many times. The sequenced fragment ends 3 residues before the CDR3 boundary, so the rest is inferred from the germline J gene. The V and J genes are TRBV6-2 or TRBV6-3 and TRBJ2-7; 10 bases are a match to TRBD2. The CDR3 extends over 17 amino acids. V lost 0 bases and J lost 1; bases outside the gene matches: 6. Germline loops: CDR1 MNHEY, CDR2 SVGEGT. The CDR3 DNA, read in part, is TGTGCCAGCAGTTACTCTAGAATAGCGGGAGGATCCTACGAG. It specifies CASSYSRIAGGSYE. The entire CDR3 is CASSYSRIAGGSYEQYF.

This clone was observed at least ten times. The CDR3 end is not reached by the read, which stops 3 residues before it; the germline J gene fills it in. The chain links TRBV19 to TRBJ1-1; perhaps TRBD1 as D (6 bases). V was cut by 10 bases and J by 2 bases, with 17 bases left in between. From germline, CDR1 is LNHDA and CDR2 SQIVND (reference sequence). The CDR3 covers 14 residues. CDR3 sequence: CATEGGSFNTEAFF. The part of the CDR3 DNA that was read is TGTGCCACCGAGGGGGGGAGCTTTAACACTGAA.

This clone has just a few counts. Coverage ceases 3 residues before the CDR3 finishes, and the germline J gene fills in the end. This chain connects TRBV7-6 to TRBJ2-3; tentative D call: TRBD1 (6 bases). CDR3 length: 15 amino acids. With 5 bases removed from V and 4 bases from J, the gap between germline ends came to 16 bases. Germline V gene sequence: CDR1 SGHVS, CDR2 FNYEAQ. CDR3 region: CASSLDGTKPDTQYF. The CDR3 bases that were read are TGTGCCAGCAGCCTAGACGGGACAAAGCCAGATACG.

This clone showed up many times. The CDR3 is CSAFRGGAGTEAFF. The part of the CDR3 DNA that was read is TGCAGTGCTTTCCGAGGGGGCGCTGGGACTGAA. The chain carries TRBV20-1 and TRBJ1-1; 7 nucleotides match TRBD1. The read stops 3 residues short of the end of the CDR3; the missing end is completed from the germline J gene. Trimming took 5 bases from V and 5 from J; bases not matched to a gene: 11. The CDR3 length is 14 residues. Germline CDR1 is DFQATT and CDR2 is SNEGSKA (reference sequence).

In this sample, this clone turned up many times. The CDR3 end falls 3 residues outside the read, so it is completed with the germline J gene. The chain is built from TRBV5-4 and TRBJ2-3; TRBD2 is a possible D gene (6 bases). Germline V gene sequence: CDR1 SGHNT, CDR2 YYREEE (reference sequence). This CDR3 is built from 13 residues. The V end lost 4 bases, the J end lost 5 bases, and 11 bases lay between the germline ends. Here the CDR3 reads CASSNLGGDTQYF. The CDR3 DNA, read in part, is TGTGCCAGCAGCAATCTGGGGGGAGATACG.

This clone was recorded many times. Read sequence stops 3 residues before the CDR3 end, and the germline J gene provides the missing end. The J gene is TRBJ2-5, the V gene TRBV5-6; 9 nucleotides match TRBD2. The CDR3 length is 15 residues. CDR1 is SGHDT and CDR2 is YYEEEE in the germline V gene. V was pared by 0 bases and J by 4 bases, with 4 bases of the junction left unmatched. Partial CDR3 DNA: TGTGCCAGCAGCTTGGTAGCACTAGCGGGAGAGACC. Protein sequence: CASSLVALAGET. The CDR3 in full is CASSLVALAGETQYF.

To note about this clone: The read halts 3 residues ahead of the CDR3 end, with the missing end drawn from the germline J gene. The chain recombines TRBV7-2 with TRBJ2-1, with D perhaps TRBD1 (6 bases). This CDR3 region has 12 residues. Germline CDR1 and CDR2: SGHTA and FQGNSA. V was trimmed by 4 bases and J by 6 bases, leaving 7 bases between them. The part of the CDR3 DNA that was read is TGTGCCAGCAGCTCGACAGGCAATGAG. This sequence encodes CASSSTGNE. In full, the CDR3 is CASSSTGNEQFF.

This clone came up many times. The read ends 3 residues before the CDR3 terminus; that terminus is restored from the germline J gene. This rearrangement joins TRBV20-1 to TRBJ2-7; TRBD2 aligns across 13 bases. There are 14 residues in the CDR3. The V gene end was trimmed by 3 bases and the J gene end by 4 bases; junction bases not matched to a gene: 3. In germline, CDR1 is DFQATT, CDR2 SNEGSKA (reference sequence). CDR3 region: CSARGLAGIYEQYF. CDR3 bases read: TGCAGTGCTAGGGGACTAGCGGGGATATACGAG.

This clone was detected many times. The read is 3 residues too short to cover the CDR3 end, so that end is filled in from the germline J gene. The V call is TRBV2, the J call TRBJ2-3; the match to TRBD2 covers 12 bases. Losses at the gene ends were 6 bases for V and 0 bases for J; bases not matched to a gene: 13. Germline CDR1 and CDR2: SNHLY and FYNNEI. This CDR3 comprises 19 residues. CDR3 bases read: TGTGCCAGCAGCCTCCGAATGACTAGCGGGGGCGCTAGCACAGATACG. It encodes CASSLRMTSGGASTDT. The whole CDR3 is CASSLRMTSGGASTDTQYF.

A note on this clone: A much larger clone differs by one base, so this may be a read error. The read is 3 residues too short to cover the CDR3 end, so that end is filled in from the germline J gene. This CDR3 is also generated by other DNA sequences in the sample. This chain joins TRBV20-1 and TRBJ2-5; perhaps TRBD2 as D (7 bases). CDR3 length equals 16 residues. The germline V gene encodes CDR1 DFQATT and CDR2 SNEGSKA (reference sequence). CDR3 region: CSARGLGGGPQETQYF. The part of the CDR3 DNA that was read is TGCAGTGCCAGAGGGTTAGGGGGGGGACCGCAAGAGACC.